This TCR beta chain appears in the sequencing data of a study of T cell repertoires in aging, cancer and after chemotherapy. This clonotype is labeled as medium-sized. This CDR3 contains 15 residues. Trimming cost V 5 bases and J 7 bases; bases outside gene matches: 5. Germline CDR1 is MNHEY and CDR2 is SVGAGI. The template was genomic DNA from peripheral blood, not RNA. A mixed TRB-A/B primer pool amplified rearranged TRB by multiplex touch-down PCR. TCRdb called the multiplex PCR reads again in MiXCR, with one record for every CDR3 protein. The table has approximately 4,900 distinct CDR3 sequences, about 28% seen once.

The TCR comes from a human donor in good health. The chain recombines TRBV6-5 with TRBJ1-4; the match to TRBD1 covers 12 bases. The sample consisted of blood. The CDR3 nucleotides read TGTGCCAGCAGTGATCCGGGACAGGGGGCTGAAAAACTGTTTTTT. This encodes CASSDPGQGAEKLFF.